The sequence of this T cell receptor (beta chain) was determined in a study of T cell therapy after organ transplantation. About the research overall: T cells were expanded 2 to 3 weeks with 30 CMV class I/II epitopes. After therapy, patients were monitored for 25 to 35 weeks.

The CDR3 covers 13 residues. The germline V gene has CDR1 WSHSY and CDR2 SAAADI. V lost 3 bases to trimming and J lost 4 bases; unmatched junction nucleotides: 1. Indicated time point: 20-29 weeks after completion of therapy. Concerning this clone: Its antigen remains unidentified.

Generated by immunoSEQ multiplex PCR, the TCRdb table keeps only in-frame clones and is missing some. Here the sample spans around 20,000 clones, around 84% being singletons. The chain uses TRBV10-2 and TRBJ1-1, with 8 bases fitting TRBD1. This clonotype was sampled from a human patient who had received a solid organ transplant and had CMV disease. Some of the T cells might come from the graft donor. Sequenced material: CD8+ T cells from blood, taken after autologous CMV-specific T cell therapy. CDR3 residues: CASSETGGTEAFF. DNA for the CDR3: TGCGCCAGCAGTGAAACAGGGGGCACTGAAGCTTTCTTT.